The rows below give T cell receptor beta chains drawn from one sample of a study of control samples from healthy donors and cancer patients. Method: immunoSEQ multiplex PCR; TCRdb's copy keeps in-frame clones and lacks some. The data show under 200,000 clones, roughly nine tenths seen once. Sequencing used blood. The receptors come from a woman aged 25 to 39 in good health. The CDR3 runs from the conserved cysteine through the conserved F or W. The order of the fields is V gene, D gene, J gene, CDR3 protein, CDR3 DNA. D genes are given only for firm matches.

>TRBV28|-|TRBJ1-4
CASGAVDEKLFF
TGTGCCAGCGGGGCGGTGGATGAAAAACTGTTTTTT
>TRBV7-6|-|TRBJ2-1
CASSLDGSSYNEQFF
TGTGCCAGCAGCTTAGACGGGAGCTCCTACAATGAGCAGTTCTTC
>TRBV5-5|-|TRBJ2-7
CASSLGVVREQYF
TGTGCCAGCAGCTTGGGGGTAGTAAGGGAGCAGTACTTC
>TRBV7-3|TRBD2|TRBJ2-3
CASSLIGPREDTDTQYF
TGTGCCAGCAGCTTAATAGGTCCGCGGGAGGACACAGATACGCAGTATTTT
>TRBV5-1|TRBD1|TRBJ2-1
CASSPGTDNEQFF
TGCGCCAGCAGCCCCGGGACAGACAATGAGCAGTTCTTC
>TRBV5-1|-|TRBJ2-1
CASSLAAGINEQFF
TGCGCCAGCAGCTTGGCCGCCGGAATAAATGAGCAGTTCTTC
>TRBV6-5|TRBD1|TRBJ1-4
CASRTGNEKLFF
TGTGCCAGCAGGACAGGGAACGAAAAACTGTTTTTT
>TRBV2|TRBD1|TRBJ1-5
CASSERIGGHQPQHF
TGTGCCAGCAGTGAGAGGATAGGGGGCCATCAGCCCCAGCATTTT
>TRBV24-1|-|TRBJ1-6
CATSEYRVRSPLHF
TGTGCCACCAGTGAGTACAGGGTTAGGTCACCCCTCCACTTT
>TRBV11-2|TRBD2|TRBJ2-7
CASSSLRGGRGSYEQYF
TGTGCCAGCAGCTCTCTTCGGGGGGGCAGGGGATCCTACGAGCAGTACTTC
>TRBV19|TRBD1|TRBJ1-5
CASSDRGSQPQHF
TGTGCCAGTAGTGACAGGGGGAGTCAGCCCCAGCATTTT
>TRBV5-5|TRBD1|TRBJ2-1
CASSFGDRGNEQFF
TGTGCCAGCAGCTTCGGGGACAGGGGGAATGAGCAGTTCTTC
>TRBV6-4|TRBD2|TRBJ2-3
CASSDSASGTQYF
TGTGCCAGCAGTGACTCGGCTAGCGGTACGCAGTATTTT
>TRBV11-2|-|TRBJ1-1
CASSVTGKTEAFF
TGTGCCAGCAGCGTGACGGGGAAAACTGAAGCTTTCTTT
>TRBV6-5|TRBD2|TRBJ2-7
CASRPRLAGESEQYF
TGTGCCAGCAGACCCCGACTAGCGGGAGAGTCCGAGCAGTACTTC
>TRBV4-2|-|TRBJ1-1
CASSQDGQSTEAFF
TGTGCCAGCAGCCAAGATGGGCAGAGCACTGAAGCTTTCTTT
>TRBV9|TRBD1|TRBJ1-4
CASSAGQVSATNEKLFF
TGTGCCAGCAGCGCCGGACAGGTTTCAGCAACTAATGAAAAACTGTTTTTT
>TRBV5-1|-|TRBJ1-2
CASSLDTYNYGYTF
TGCGCCAGCAGCTTGGACACGTATAACTATGGCTACACCTTC
>TRBV5-1|TRBD1|TRBJ2-3
CASSMGQSTDTQYF
TGCGCCAGCAGCATGGGACAGAGCACAGATACGCAGTATTTT
>TRBV7-9|TRBD2|TRBJ2-4
CASSPGTSGAKNIQYF
TGTGCCAGCAGCCCCGGGACTAGCGGGGCCAAAAACATTCAGTACTTC